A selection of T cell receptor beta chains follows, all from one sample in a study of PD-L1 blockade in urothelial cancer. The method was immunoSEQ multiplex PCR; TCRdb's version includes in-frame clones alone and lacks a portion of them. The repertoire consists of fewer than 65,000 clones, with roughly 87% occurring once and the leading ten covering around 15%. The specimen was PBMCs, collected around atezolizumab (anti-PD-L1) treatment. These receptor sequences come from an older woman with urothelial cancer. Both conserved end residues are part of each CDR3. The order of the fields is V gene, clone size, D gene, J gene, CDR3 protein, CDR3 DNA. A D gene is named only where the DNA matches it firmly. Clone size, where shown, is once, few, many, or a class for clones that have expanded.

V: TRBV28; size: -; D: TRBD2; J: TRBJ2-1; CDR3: CASSPSRLAGGPYNEQFF; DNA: TGTGCCAGCAGCCCCAGTCGACTAGCGGGAGGGCCGTACAATGAGCAGTTCTTC
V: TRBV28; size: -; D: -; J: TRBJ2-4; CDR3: CASSFAVSENIQYF; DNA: TGTGCCAGCAGTTTCGCGGTCTCGGAAAACATTCAGTACTTC
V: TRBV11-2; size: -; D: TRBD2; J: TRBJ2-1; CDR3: CASSSKTSGTLLDEQFF; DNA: TGTGCCAGCAGCTCAAAGACTAGCGGGACCTTGTTGGATGAGCAGTTCTTC
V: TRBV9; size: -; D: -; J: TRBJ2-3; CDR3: CASSMRTDTQYF; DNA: TGTGCCAGCAGCATGAGAACAGATACGCAGTATTTT
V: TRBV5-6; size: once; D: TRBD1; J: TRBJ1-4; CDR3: CASSFTGTGVEKLFF; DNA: TGTGCCAGCAGCTTCACGGGGACAGGTGTGGAAAAACTGTTTTTT
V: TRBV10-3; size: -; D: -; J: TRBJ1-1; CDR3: CAITQGSGNTEAFF; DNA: TGTGCCATCACCCAGGGATCCGGGAACACTGAAGCTTTCTTT
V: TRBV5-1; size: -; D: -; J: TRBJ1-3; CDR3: CASSFGESSGNTIYF; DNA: TGCGCCAGCAGCTTTGGGGAGAGCTCTGGAAACACCATATATTTT
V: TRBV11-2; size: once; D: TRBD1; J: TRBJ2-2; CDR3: CASNDKGLGDRPTGELFF; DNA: TGTGCCAGCAACGACAAGGGGTTGGGGGACAGACCGACCGGGGAGCTGTTTTTT
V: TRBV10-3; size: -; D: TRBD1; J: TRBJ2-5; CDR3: CAISQGAGETQYF; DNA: TGTGCCATCAGCCAGGGGGCGGGTGAGACCCAGTACTTC
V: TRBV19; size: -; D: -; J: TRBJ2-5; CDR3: CASRRSSAFQETQYF; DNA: TGTGCCAGTCGCAGATCCAGTGCTTTCCAAGAGACCCAGTACTTC
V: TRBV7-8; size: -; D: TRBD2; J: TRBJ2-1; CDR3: CASSLFTSGVRYNEQFF; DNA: TGTGCCAGCAGCTTATTTACTAGCGGGGTGAGGTACAATGAGCAGTTCTTC
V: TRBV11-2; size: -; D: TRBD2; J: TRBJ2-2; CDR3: CASARGDSGRVTGELFF; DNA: TGTGCCAGCGCGAGGGGGGATAGCGGGAGGGTAACCGGGGAGCTGTTTTTT
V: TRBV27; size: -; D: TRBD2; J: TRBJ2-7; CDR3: CASSSPGLAEYEQYF; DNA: TGTGCCAGCAGTTCCCCGGGACTAGCGGAGTACGAGCAGTACTTC
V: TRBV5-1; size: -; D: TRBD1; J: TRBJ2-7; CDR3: CASSSGQSFLYEQYF; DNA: TGCGCCAGCAGCTCGGGACAGAGTTTTCTCTACGAGCAGTACTTC
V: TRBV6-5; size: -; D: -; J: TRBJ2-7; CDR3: CASSYSTLALGEQYF; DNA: TGTGCCAGCAGTTACTCGACACTAGCATTGGGCGAGCAGTACTTC
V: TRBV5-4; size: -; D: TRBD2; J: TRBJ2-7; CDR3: CASSPGTSGRAGEQYF; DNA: TGTGCCAGCAGCCCCGGGACTAGCGGGAGGGCCGGTGAGCAGTACTTC
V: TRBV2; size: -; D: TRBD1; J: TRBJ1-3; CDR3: CASSPGTGGASGNTIYF; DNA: TGTGCCAGCAGCCCGGGGACAGGGGGCGCTTCCGGAAACACCATATATTTT
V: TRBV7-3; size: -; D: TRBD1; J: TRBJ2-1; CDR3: CASSPWTGKDNEQFF; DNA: TGTGCCAGCAGCCCCTGGACAGGGAAGGACAATGAGCAGTTCTTC
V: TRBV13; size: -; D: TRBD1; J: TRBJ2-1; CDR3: CASSLWTGSYNEQFF; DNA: TGTGCCAGCAGCCTATGGACAGGGTCCTACAATGAGCAGTTCTTC
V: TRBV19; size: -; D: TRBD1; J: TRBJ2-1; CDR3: CASSWGQGDYEQFF; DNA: TGTGCCAGTAGTTGGGGACAGGGGGACTATGAGCAGTTCTTC
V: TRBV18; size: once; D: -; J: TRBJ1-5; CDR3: CASSPGAGQPQHF; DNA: TGTGCCAGCTCACCGGGGGCGGGTCAGCCCCAGCATTTT
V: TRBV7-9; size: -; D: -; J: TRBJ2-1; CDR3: CASSFSGTYNEQFF; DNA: TGTGCCAGCAGCTTTTCCGGGACCTACAATGAGCAGTTCTTC
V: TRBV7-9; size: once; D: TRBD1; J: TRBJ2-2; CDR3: CASNPGQGTDTGELFF; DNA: TGTGCCAGCAACCCGGGACAGGGGACAGACACCGGGGAGCTGTTTTTT
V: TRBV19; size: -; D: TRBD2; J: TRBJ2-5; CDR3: CASSILAGSAETQYF; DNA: TGTGCCAGTAGTATTCTAGCGGGGTCGGCAGAGACCCAGTACTTC
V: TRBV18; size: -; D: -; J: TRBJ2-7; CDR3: CASSPLSTSNGVHEQYF; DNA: TGTGCCAGCTCCCCACTTAGTACTAGTAACGGTGTCCACGAGCAGTACTTC
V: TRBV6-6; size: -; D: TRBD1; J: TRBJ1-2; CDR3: CASRLPGQGWGYTF; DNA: TGTGCCAGCAGGTTACCGGGACAGGGCTGGGGCTACACCTTC
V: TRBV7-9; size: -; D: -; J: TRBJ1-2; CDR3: CASSPPPVPYGYTF; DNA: TGTGCCAGCAGCCCCCCCCCGGTTCCCTATGGCTACACCTTC
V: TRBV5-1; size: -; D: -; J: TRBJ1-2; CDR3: CASSFTGEVNGYTF; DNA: TGCGCCAGCAGCTTCACAGGTGAAGTGAATGGCTACACCTTC
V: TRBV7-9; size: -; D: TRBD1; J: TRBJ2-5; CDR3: CASLDRDRVMETQYF; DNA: TGTGCCAGCCTTGACCGGGACAGGGTGATGGAGACCCAGTACTTC
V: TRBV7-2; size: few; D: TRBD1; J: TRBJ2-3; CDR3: CASSLEQGAVDTQYF; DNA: TGTGCCAGCAGCTTAGAACAGGGGGCCGTAGATACGCAGTATTTT
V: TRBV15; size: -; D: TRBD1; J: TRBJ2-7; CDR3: CATSRAGTGGSGEQYF; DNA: TGTGCCACCAGCAGGGCCGGGACAGGGGGTAGTGGGGAGCAGTACTTC
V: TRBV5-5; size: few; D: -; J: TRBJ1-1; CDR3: CASSLVPRVGAFF; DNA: TGTGCCAGCAGCTTGGTGCCCCGCGTCGGAGCTTTCTTT
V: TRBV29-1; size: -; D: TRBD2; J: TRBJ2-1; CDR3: CSVDLNGRERFNEQFF; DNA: TGCAGCGTTGACCTGAACGGGCGGGAGAGGTTCAATGAGCAGTTCTTC
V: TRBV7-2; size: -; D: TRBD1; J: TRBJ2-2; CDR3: CASSPQTGYTGELFF; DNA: TGTGCCAGCAGCCCACAGACAGGGTACACCGGGGAGCTGTTTTTT
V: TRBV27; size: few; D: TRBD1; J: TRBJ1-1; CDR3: CASSFGQGNTEAFF; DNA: TGTGCCAGCAGTTTCGGACAGGGAAATACTGAAGCTTTCTTT
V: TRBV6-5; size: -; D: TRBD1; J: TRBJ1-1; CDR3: CASSKIQGGAEAFF; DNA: TGTGCCAGCAGTAAGATACAGGGGGGGGCTGAAGCTTTCTTT
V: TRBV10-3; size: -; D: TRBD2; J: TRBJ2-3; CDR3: CAISERLAGGTDTQYF; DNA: TGTGCCATCAGTGAGAGGCTAGCGGGAGGGACAGATACGCAGTATTTT
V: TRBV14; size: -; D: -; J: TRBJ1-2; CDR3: CASSQDRGTNYGYTF; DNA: TGTGCCAGCAGCCAAGACCGCGGTACTAACTATGGCTACACCTTC
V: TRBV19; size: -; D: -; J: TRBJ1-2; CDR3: CAPLREQGLNYGYTF; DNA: TGTGCTCCCCTCAGGGAACAGGGCCTAAACTATGGCTACACCTTC
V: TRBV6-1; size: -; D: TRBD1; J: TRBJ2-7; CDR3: CASSPTGIYEQYF; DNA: TGTGCCAGCAGCCCGACAGGGATCTACGAGCAGTACTTC
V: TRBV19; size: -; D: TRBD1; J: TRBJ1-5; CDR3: CASSHSPGTGSSNQPQHF; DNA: TGTGCCAGTAGCCACTCGCCCGGGACAGGCAGTAGCAATCAGCCCCAGCATTTT
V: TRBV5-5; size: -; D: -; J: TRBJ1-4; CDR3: CASSPRKLATNEKLFF; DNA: TGTGCCAGCAGCCCACGAAAACTTGCAACTAATGAAAAACTGTTTTTT
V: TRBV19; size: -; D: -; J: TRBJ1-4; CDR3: CASSRALLGATNEKLFF; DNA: TGTGCCAGTAGTAGGGCGTTGCTCGGGGCAACTAATGAAAAACTGTTTTTT
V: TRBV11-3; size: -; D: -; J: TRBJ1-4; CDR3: CASSLEARAEKLFF; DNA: TGTGCCAGCAGCTTAGAGGCGCGAGCGGAAAAACTGTTTTTT
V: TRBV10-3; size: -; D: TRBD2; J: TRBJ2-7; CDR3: CAISESTSGGTYEQYF; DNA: TGTGCCATCAGTGAGTCTACTAGCGGGGGGACCTACGAGCAGTACTTC
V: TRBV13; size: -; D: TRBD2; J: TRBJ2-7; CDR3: CASSGGGYEQYF; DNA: TGTGCCAGCAGCGGCGGGGGATACGAGCAGTACTTC
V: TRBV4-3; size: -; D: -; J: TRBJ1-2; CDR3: CASSPPGGAGGYTF; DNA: TGCGCCAGCAGCCCCCCGGGGGGCGCGGGGGGCTACACCTTC
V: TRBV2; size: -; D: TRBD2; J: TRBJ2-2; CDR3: CASSDVSRGDGELFF; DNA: TGTGCCAGCAGTGACGTTTCTCGGGGGGACGGGGAGCTGTTTTTT
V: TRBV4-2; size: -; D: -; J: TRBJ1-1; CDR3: CASSQETGSLMNTEAFF; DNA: TGTGCCAGCAGCCAAGAAACAGGGTCCCTTATGAACACTGAAGCTTTCTTT
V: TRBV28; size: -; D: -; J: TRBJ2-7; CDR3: CASAYPGEQYF; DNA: TGTGCCAGCGCGTATCCGGGCGAGCAGTACTTC
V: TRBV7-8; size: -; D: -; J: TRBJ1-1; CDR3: CASSLTGRTRNTEAFF; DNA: TGTGCCAGCAGCTTAACAGGCAGGACGAGGAACACTGAAGCTTTCTTT
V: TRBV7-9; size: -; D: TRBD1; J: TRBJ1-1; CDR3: CASSSTGATEAFF; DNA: TGTGCCAGCAGCTCCACAGGGGCGACTGAAGCTTTCTTT
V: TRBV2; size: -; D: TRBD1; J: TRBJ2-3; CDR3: CASTRWPGQSTDTQYF; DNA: TGTGCCAGCACCCGATGGCCGGGACAGAGCACAGATACGCAGTATTTT
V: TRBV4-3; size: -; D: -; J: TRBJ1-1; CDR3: CASSQVSNTEAFF; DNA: TGCGCCAGCAGCCAAGTAAGCAACACTGAAGCTTTCTTT
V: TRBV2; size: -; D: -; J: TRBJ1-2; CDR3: CASSEKRTGYGYTF; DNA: TGTGCCAGCAGTGAAAAACGTACCGGCTATGGCTACACCTTC
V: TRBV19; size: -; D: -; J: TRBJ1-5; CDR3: CASDGQGQPQHF; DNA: TGTGCCAGTGACGGGCAGGGCCAGCCCCAGCATTTT